The subject of this entry is one TCR beta chain. What it recognizes is unknown. The sample comes from a study of cytomegalovirus exposure and HLA in healthy donors. Regarding the study as a whole: A later analysis found first-cohort TCR clusters tended to co-occur in the 90 to 150 validation repertoires. The investigators catalogued 150 to 200 TCR beta chains as cytomegalovirus-associated.

Assay used: immunoSEQ multiplex PCR; TCRdb lists only in-frame clones, some missing. The table lists hundreds of thousands of clones, approximately 88% of them singletons. The study drew the donors from its 120-subject validation cohort, separate from the approximately 700-subject first cohort. CDR1 is LGHNA and CDR2 is YNFKEQ in the germline V gene. This CDR3 region has 14 residues. The V and J ends lost 0 bases and 4 bases, in that order; junction bases with no gene match: 1. Sequencing was done on a sample of PBMCs. This receptor was taken from a woman aged 25 to 39 in good health and CMV-seropositive. V and J are TRBV4-2 and TRBJ1-1; TRBD1 agrees at 8 bases. The CDR3 sequence is CASSQDRGLTEAFF. CDR3 coding DNA: TGTGCCAGCAGCCAAGACAGGGGGCTCACTGAAGCTTTCTTT.